This entry is about one T cell receptor (beta chain). The sample comes from a study of blood T cell repertoires in COVID-19. Authors' data handling: Amplification of reference gene primers was used by the study to estimate nucleated cell counts. Measured with immunoSEQ multiplex PCR; TCRdb has only the in-frame clones, and not every one. For V, J and clone size, that table is used; D and trimming come from the DNA. The sample contains 250,000 to 300,000 clones, about 85% of which appear only once. The CDR3 is made up of 13 amino acids. In germline, CDR1 is SNHLY, CDR2 FYNNEI. The J segment lost 6 bases and the V segment lost 10 bases, leaving 6 bases of the junction unmatched.

The specimen was PBMCs or T cells enriched from blood (not recorded which). This receptor was identified in a woman aged 45-60 years who had been exposed to COVID-19. V usage is TRBV2 and J usage is TRBJ1-6, with 7 bases matching TRBD1. The CDR3 protein is CATGQDTNSPLHF. The CDR3 nucleotides are TGTGCCACCGGACAGGATACTAATTCACCCCTCCACTTT.